The 22 T cell receptor beta chains presented below share a single source sample, sequenced in a study of vaccination and CD4 T cells after COVID-19 (dated by TCRdb to 2021 to 2024). Library preparation was by PCR. Sequencing took place on an Illumina iSeq 100. At the Johns Hopkins FTIC core, DNA from the cultured CD4+ T cells underwent TCR sequencing with the Oncomine TCR Beta short-read assay. TCRdb ran its own pipeline on the public reads, namely fastp trimming at Q25 and MiXCR clone calling, and kept in-frame beta chains. Under each unique CDR3 protein, matching rows form one entry showing the most common genes and DNA. The sample table holds some 5,500 distinct CDR3 sequences, of which 30% to 35% were seen once. The leading ten clones occupy roughly 28% of the sample. What this sample's treatment or condition label stands for: 10-day PBMC culture with coronavirus spike peptide pools or control peptides (ViraFEST assay). CD4+ T cells from unexposed donors were collected before the COVID-19 pandemic (2011-2018).

No cognate antigen is known for these TCRs. Source material: CD4+ T cells from blood, cultured in vitro. These receptor sequences come from a human donor in good health.

In its sample, this clonotype was seen a few times. The chain combines TRBV6-1 with TRBJ1-1; D ambiguous. Germline V gene sequence: CDR1 MNHNS, CDR2 SASEGT. Trimming removed 1 base from V and 4 bases from J, with 13 bases in between. The CDR3 is made up of 15 amino acids. CDR3 region: CASSEVDSRSTEAFF. CDR3 nucleotide sequence: TGTGCCAGCAGTGAAGTGGACTCCCGGAGCACTGAAGCTTTCTTT.

V and J are TRBV14 and TRBJ1-1, with 7 bases that match TRBD1. The CDR3 has 15 residues. Trimming at V came to 1 base and at J to 4 bases, leaving 6 bases not matched to a gene. Germline loops: CDR1 SGHDN, CDR2 FVKESK. CDR3 DNA sequence: TGTGCCAGCAGCCAAGTGGCAGGGGGTTTCACTGAAGCTTTCTTT. This gives the protein CASSQVAGGFTEAFF.

This clonotype has only a few counts. The chain links TRBV6-5 to TRBJ1-1; the D is unclear. The germline V gene has CDR1 MNHEY and CDR2 SVGAGI. The V and J ends lost 0 bases and 9 bases respectively, with 5 bases between them. This CDR3 has 11 residues. CDR3 DNA sequence: TGTGCCAGCAGTTACTCAGGGAAAGCTTTCTTT. It yields the protein CASSYSGKAFF.

The chain is built from TRBV6-1 and TRBJ1-2; 12 nucleotides align to TRBD1. V lost 7 bases to trimming and J lost 8 bases; unmatched junction nucleotides: 11. Germline V gene lookup returns CDR1 MNHNS and CDR2 SASEGT. The CDR3 is 15 amino acids. CDR3 sequence reads: CASTSPGQGAGGYTF. CDR3 DNA: TGTGCCAGCACCTCACCGGGACAGGGGGCAGGAGGCTACACCTTC.

The chain couples TRBV6-5 to TRBJ1-2, with 9 bases fitting TRBD1. The junction had 1 base not matched to a gene; V was cut back by 4 bases and J by 1 base. The CDR3 length is 14 residues. From germline, CDR1 is MNHEY and CDR2 SVGAGI. CDR3 in amino acids: CASSWGQGNYGYTF. CDR3 bases: TGTGCCAGCAGTTGGGGACAGGGTAACTATGGCTACACCTTC.

This clonotype was observed a handful of times. The chain links TRBV19 to TRBJ2-5; 9 bases map to TRBD1. The CDR3 length is 14 residues. Losses at the gene ends were 5 bases for V and 4 bases for J; bases not matched to a gene: 5. The germline V gene encodes CDR1 LNHDA and CDR2 SQIVND (reference sequence). The CDR3 protein is CASSRTGAAETQYF. In nucleotides, the CDR3 is TGTGCCAGTAGTCGGACAGGGGCGGCAGAGACCCAGTACTTC.

The sample holds a few counts of this clonotype. The gene calls are TRBV15 and TRBJ2-7; D is undetermined. Trimming took 3 bases from V and 2 from J, leaving 8 bases between them. The CDR3 is 13 amino acids. Germline-derived CDR1 and CDR2 are LNHNV and YYDKDF (reference sequence). CDR3 protein: CATSRDHPYEQYF. DNA for the CDR3: TGTGCCACCAGCAGGGATCATCCCTACGAGCAGTACTTC.

The gene calls are TRBV7-3 and TRBJ1-2, with D possibly matching TRBD1 (5 bases). The V gene lost 3 bases and the J gene lost 6 bases, with 8 bases spanning the gap. The length of the CDR3 is 12 residues. Germline V gene data show CDR1 as SGHTA and CDR2 as FQGTGA. CDR3 sequence reads: CASSLGPDGYTF. CDR3 DNA: TGTGCCAGCAGCTTGGGACCGGATGGCTACACCTTC.

The V call is TRBV20-1, the J call TRBJ1-2; 9 bases line up with TRBD1. The CDR3 consists of 13 residues. Unmatched junction bases numbered 6, after V lost 3 bases and J lost 7 bases. The germline gives CDR1 DFQATT, CDR2 SNEGSKA (reference sequence). As DNA, the CDR3 is TGCAGTGCTAGTGGGGACAGGGTAGGTGGCTACACCTTC. Translating gives CSASGDRVGGYTF.

The CDR3 DNA reads TGTGCCAGTAGCCCCAGGACAGCTGAAGCTTTCTTT. It encodes CASSPRTAEAFF. The chain combines TRBV19 with TRBJ1-1; D may be TRBD1 (6 bases). The germline V and J ends were trimmed by 6 bases and 6 bases, with 11 bases remaining between them. Germline V gives CDR1 LNHDA, CDR2 SQIVND (reference sequence). This CDR3 is built from 12 residues.

The V call is TRBV20-1, the J call TRBJ1-5, with D uncertain. The germline V and J ends were trimmed by 0 bases and 4 bases, with 16 bases remaining between them. Germline values: CDR1 DFQATT, CDR2 SNEGSKA (reference sequence). The CDR3 sequence is 16 residues long. The CDR3: CSARDASGWDNQPQHF. DNA for the CDR3: TGCAGTGCTAGAGACGCGTCGGGGTGGGATAATCAGCCCCAGCATTTT.

This clonotype was counted a few times. The V and J genes are TRBV20-1 and TRBJ1-2; no definite D call. Trimming cost V 2 bases and J 4 bases, with 20 bases left between them. The germline CDR1 and CDR2 sequences are DFQATT and SNEGSKA (reference sequence). The CDR3 is 16 residues long. The CDR3 is CSARLPWQTRSYGYTF. The CDR3 DNA reads as TGCAGTGCTAGACTCCCCTGGCAGACAAGGAGCTATGGCTACACCTTC.

V gene TRBV20-1 combines with J gene TRBJ2-3; 9 bases match TRBD2. This CDR3 has 15 residues. V gave up 6 bases and J gave up 4 bases; unmatched junction bases: 11. From germline, CDR1 is DFQATT and CDR2 SNEGSKA (reference sequence). The CDR3 DNA reads TGCAGTGCCGAATCTCTAGCGGGGAACCCAGATACGCAGTATTTT. Translation: CSAESLAGNPDTQYF.

This clonotype was counted only a few times. The genes are TRBV20-1 and TRBJ1-1; D gene unclear. V lost 2 bases to trimming and J lost 1 base, with 5 bases between them. CDR1 and CDR2 (germline): DFQATT, SNEGSKA (reference sequence). The CDR3 is 12 residues long. The CDR3 nucleotides read TGCAGTGCTAGATCGCCGAACACTGAAGCTTTCTTT. It specifies CSARSPNTEAFF.

The J gene is TRBJ2-5, the V gene TRBV5-8; TRBD1 aligns across 11 bases. Germline values: CDR1 SGHTS, CDR2 YDEGEE. This CDR3 is built from 17 residues. V trimming: 7 bases; J trimming: 2 bases; junction bases outside the gene matches: 13. This chain's CDR3 is CASSAGTGGLGQETQYF. DNA of the CDR3: TGTGCCAGCTCCGCCGGGACAGGGGGTTTGGGACAAGAGACCCAGTACTTC.

This clonotype has just a few counts. The chain links TRBV20-1 to TRBJ2-5; either TRBD1 or TRBD2 may fit D (7 bases each). This CDR3 comprises 15 residues. The V gene lost 0 bases and the J gene lost 5 bases, with 16 bases spanning the gap. Germline-derived CDR1 and CDR2 are DFQATT and SNEGSKA (reference sequence). The CDR3 DNA is TGCAGTGCTAGAGAGGTTCAGGGGGAGGGGGAGACCCAGTACTTC. Translation: CSAREVQGEGETQYF.

The chain joins TRBV20-1 to TRBJ2-1; D tentatively fits TRBD1 or TRBD2 (5 bases each). Germline V gene sequence: CDR1 DFQATT, CDR2 SNEGSKA (reference sequence). This CDR3 has 16 residues. Between the trimmed V and J ends, which lost 3 bases and 4 bases, there was a span of 19 bases. The chain's CDR3 is CSASKYSGTVYNEQFF. The CDR3 DNA reads TGCAGTGCTAGCAAATATTCCGGGACGGTGTACAATGAGCAGTTCTTC.

By share, this clonotype ranks as medium-sized (0.01 to 0.1%). This rearrangement joins TRBV27 to TRBJ1-2; TRBD1 matches at 8 bases. With 3 bases clipped from V and 6 bases from J, the junction kept 3 bases outside the gene matches. The length of the CDR3 is 13 residues. Germline V CDR1 and CDR2: MNHEY, SMNVEV (reference sequence). CDR3 nucleotide sequence: TGTGCCAGCAGTTTGCAGGGGGCCGATGGCTACACCTTC. It codes for CASSLQGADGYTF.

CDR3 bases: TGTGCCAGCAGCCGTACGGGGGGGGAGACCCAGTACTTC. Translating gives CASSRTGGETQYF. The rearrangement uses TRBV7-3 and TRBJ2-5; TRBD2 aligns across 8 bases. The CDR3 is 13 residues long. Trimming removed 5 bases from V and 5 bases from J; junction bases left unmatched: 4. Germline values: CDR1 SGHTA, CDR2 FQGTGA.

The chain uses TRBV2 and TRBJ1-4; unclear D gene. Germline V lookup: CDR1 SNHLY, CDR2 FYNNEI. The V gene lost 1 base and the J gene lost 10 bases, with 16 bases spanning the gap. This CDR3 contains 15 residues. The CDR3, as DNA: TGTGCCAGCAGTGAAGGAAAGGGTTGGTGGGGAAAACTGTTTTTT. Its translation: CASSEGKGWWGKLFF.

This chain uses TRBV21-1 with TRBJ1-6. TRBV21-1 is reported as a pseudogene. This CDR3 is built from 14 residues. CDR3 in amino acids: CASSRTTGPPPLHF. The CDR3 DNA sequence: TGTGCCAGCAGCCGTACGACTGGACCCCCACCCCTCCACTTT.

This chain links TRBV6-2 or TRBV6-3 with TRBJ2-2; D unclear. Trimming cost V 10 bases and J 6 bases, with 12 bases left between them. There are 12 residues in the CDR3. CDR1 is MNHEY and CDR2 is SVGEGT in the germline V gene. The CDR3 DNA reads as TGTGCCATCGGTTTCGGTCCCGGGGAGCTGTTTTTT. Translated: CAIGFGPGELFF.